Included here is one T cell receptor (beta chain) sequence, with context. As yet, its antigen is unknown. Sequenced by immunoSEQ multiplex PCR; TCRdb stores in-frame clones only, minus some. In the table there are tens of thousands of clones, about 74% of which are singletons. The sample comes from a study of memory CD4+ T cells and cytomegalovirus serostatus. Overall study results and limits: Suggested: most of the CMV-linked TCR signature lies in CD4+ memory cells. CD4+ memory repertoires contained about two fifths of the 164 reported CMV TCRbeta sequences.

The CDR3 has 14 amino acids. Germline CDR1 is SGHTA and CDR2 is FQGNSA. The V end was cut by 1 base, the J end by 2 bases, with 9 bases between. The sort gate was single viable CD3+CD4+CD8-CD45RO+ cells for memory CD4+ T cells. CMV serostatus came from serum IgG against pp150, pp28, p38, p52. Total CD4+ T cells were enriched by CD4 positive selection. This receptor was obtained from an adult in good health and CMV-seropositive. Sequencing was done on a sample of memory CD4+ T cells from blood. This chain links TRBV7-2 with TRBJ2-7; weak D call: TRBD1 (6 bases). The CDR3 spells CASSLETGAYEQYF. CDR3 nucleotide sequence: TGTGCCAGCAGCTTAGAGACAGGAGCCTACGAGCAGTACTTC.